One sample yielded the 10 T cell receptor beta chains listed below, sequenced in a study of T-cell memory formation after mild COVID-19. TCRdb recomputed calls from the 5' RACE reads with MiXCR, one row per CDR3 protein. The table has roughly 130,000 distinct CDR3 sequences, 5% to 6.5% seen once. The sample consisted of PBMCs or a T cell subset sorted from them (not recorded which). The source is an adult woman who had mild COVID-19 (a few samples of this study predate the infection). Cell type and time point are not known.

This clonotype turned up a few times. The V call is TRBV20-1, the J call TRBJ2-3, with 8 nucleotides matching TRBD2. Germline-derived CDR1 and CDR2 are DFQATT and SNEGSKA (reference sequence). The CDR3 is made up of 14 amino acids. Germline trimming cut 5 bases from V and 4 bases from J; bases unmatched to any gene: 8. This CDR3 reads CSAQRAGAPDTQYF. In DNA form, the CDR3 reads TGCAGTGCTCAAAGAGCGGGAGCCCCAGATACGCAGTATTTT.

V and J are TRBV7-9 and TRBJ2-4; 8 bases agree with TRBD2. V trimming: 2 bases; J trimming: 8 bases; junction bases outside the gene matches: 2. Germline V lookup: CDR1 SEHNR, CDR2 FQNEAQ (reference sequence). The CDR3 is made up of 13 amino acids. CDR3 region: CASSLRGGDIQYF. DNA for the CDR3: TGTGCCAGCAGCTTACGGGGGGGCGACATTCAGTACTTC.

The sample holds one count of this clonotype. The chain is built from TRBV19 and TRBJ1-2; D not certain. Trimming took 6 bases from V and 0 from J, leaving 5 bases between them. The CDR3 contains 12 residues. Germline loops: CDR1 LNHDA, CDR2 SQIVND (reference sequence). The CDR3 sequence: CASSRANYGYTF. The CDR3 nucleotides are TGTGCCAGTAGCAGAGCTAACTATGGCTACACCTTC.

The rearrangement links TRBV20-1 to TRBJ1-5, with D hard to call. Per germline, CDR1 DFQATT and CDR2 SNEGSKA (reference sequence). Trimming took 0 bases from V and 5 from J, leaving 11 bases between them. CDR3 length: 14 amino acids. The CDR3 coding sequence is TGCAGTGCTAGAGATACCGGGGTCGATCAGCCCCAGCATTTT. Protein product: CSARDTGVDQPQHF.

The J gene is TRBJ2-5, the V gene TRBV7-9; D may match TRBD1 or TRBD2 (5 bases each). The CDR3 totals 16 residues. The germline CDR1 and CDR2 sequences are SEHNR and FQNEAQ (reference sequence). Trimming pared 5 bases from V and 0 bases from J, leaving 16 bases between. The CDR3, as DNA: TGTGCCAGCAGCCACCGAGGGACGGGAAACCAAGAGACCCAGTACTTC. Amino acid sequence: CASSHRGTGNQETQYF.

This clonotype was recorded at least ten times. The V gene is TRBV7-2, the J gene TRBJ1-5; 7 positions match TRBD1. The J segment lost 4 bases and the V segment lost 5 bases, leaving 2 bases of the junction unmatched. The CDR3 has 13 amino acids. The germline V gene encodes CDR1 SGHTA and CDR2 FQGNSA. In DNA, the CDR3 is TGTGCCAGCAGCCCGGACAGGAATCAGCCCCAGCATTTT. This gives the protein CASSPDRNQPQHF.

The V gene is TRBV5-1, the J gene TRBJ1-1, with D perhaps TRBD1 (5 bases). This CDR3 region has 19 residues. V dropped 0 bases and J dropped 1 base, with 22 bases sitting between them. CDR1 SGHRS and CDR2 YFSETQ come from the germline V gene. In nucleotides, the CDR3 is TGCGCCAGCAGCTTGGAGGGGTATCGGGCAGATTCGTCGAACACTGAAGCTTTCTTT. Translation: CASSLEGYRADSSNTEAFF.

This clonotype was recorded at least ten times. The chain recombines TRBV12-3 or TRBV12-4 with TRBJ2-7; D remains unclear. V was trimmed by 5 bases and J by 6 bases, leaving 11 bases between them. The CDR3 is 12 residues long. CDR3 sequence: CASSGIPREQYF. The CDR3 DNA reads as TGTGCCAGCAGTGGTATTCCTCGCGAGCAGTACTTC.

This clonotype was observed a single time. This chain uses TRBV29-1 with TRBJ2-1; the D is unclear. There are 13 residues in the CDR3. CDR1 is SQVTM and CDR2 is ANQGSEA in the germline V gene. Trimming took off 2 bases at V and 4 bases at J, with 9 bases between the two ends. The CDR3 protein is CSVEMDTYNEQFF. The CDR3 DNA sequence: TGCAGCGTTGAAATGGATACGTACAATGAGCAGTTCTTC.

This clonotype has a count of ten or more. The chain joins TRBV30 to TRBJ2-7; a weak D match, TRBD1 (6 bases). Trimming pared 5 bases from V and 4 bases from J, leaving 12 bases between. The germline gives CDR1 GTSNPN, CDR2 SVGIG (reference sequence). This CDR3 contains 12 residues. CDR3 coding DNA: TGTGCCTGGGCCGGGACAACTTACGAGCAGTACTTC. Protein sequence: CAWAGTTYEQYF.